These T cell receptor beta chains were read from a single sample in a study of T cells in tuberculosis. TCRdb's copy holds only in-frame clones and misses some; the assay was immunoSEQ multiplex PCR. The data show about 37,000 clones, roughly 90% seen once. This sample comprised PBMCs, obtained at tuberculosis diagnosis. These receptor sequences come from an adult with tuberculosis. Both conserved end residues are part of each CDR3. A D gene is named only where the DNA matches it firmly. Clone size is stated in some rows and not others, as once, few, many or a class when expanded.

abundance: NA; len: 16; v_gene: TRBV13; j_gene: TRBJ2-1; d_gene: TRBD2; CDR3aa: CASSPGLAGGTMKQFF; CDR3nt: TGTGCCAGCAGCCCCGGACTAGCGGGGGGTACAATGAAGCAGTTCTTC
abundance: once; len: 16; v_gene: TRBV5-1; j_gene: TRBJ1-1; d_gene: NA; CDR3aa: CASSPGGGFFKVEAFF; CDR3nt: TGCGCCAGCAGCCCCGGGGGGGGGTTCTTCAAGGTTGAAGCTTTCTTT
abundance: NA; len: 16; v_gene: TRBV28; j_gene: TRBJ1-5; d_gene: NA; CDR3aa: CASSLESGAENQPQHF; CDR3nt: TGTGCCAGCAGTTTGGAGTCTGGGGCGGAGAATCAGCCCCAGCATTTT
abundance: NA; len: 14; v_gene: TRBV30; j_gene: TRBJ2-7; d_gene: NA; CDR3aa: CAWSVERRAYEQYF; CDR3nt: TGTGCCTGGAGTGTCGAGCGGAGAGCCTACGAGCAGTACTTC
abundance: NA; len: 16; v_gene: TRBV5-4; j_gene: TRBJ2-3; d_gene: TRBD2; CDR3aa: CASSLWARGVADTQYF; CDR3nt: TGTGCCAGCAGCTTGTGGGCGCGGGGGGTCGCAGATACGCAGTATTTT
abundance: NA; len: 14; v_gene: TRBV19; j_gene: TRBJ1-5; d_gene: NA; CDR3aa: CAPRGGGCDQPQHF; CDR3nt: TGTGCCCCCCGAGGTGGGGGGTGCGATCAGCCCCAGCATTTT
abundance: once; len: 14; v_gene: TRBV9; j_gene: TRBJ1-3; d_gene: TRBD1; CDR3aa: CASSVGDSRNTIYF; CDR3nt: TGTGCCAGCAGCGTAGGGGACAGTAGAAACACCATATATTTT
abundance: once; len: 17; v_gene: TRBV11-2; j_gene: TRBJ1-1; d_gene: NA; CDR3aa: CASSLDLGGGAGTEAFF; CDR3nt: TGTGCCAGCAGCTTAGATCTCGGAGGGGGGGCCGGCACTGAAGCTTTCTTT
abundance: once; len: 14; v_gene: TRBV28; j_gene: TRBJ1-1; d_gene: NA; CDR3aa: CASSLTQMNTEAFF; CDR3nt: TGTGCCAGCAGTTTAACACAGATGAACACTGAAGCTTTCTTT
abundance: NA; len: 14; v_gene: TRBV9; j_gene: TRBJ2-2; d_gene: NA; CDR3aa: CASSVVDSSGELFF; CDR3nt: TGTGCCAGCAGCGTAGTTGACTCTTCCGGGGAGCTGTTTTTT
abundance: NA; len: 14; v_gene: TRBV19; j_gene: TRBJ1-2; d_gene: NA; CDR3aa: CASSILTANYGYTF; CDR3nt: TGTGCCAGTAGTATCCTCACAGCCAACTATGGCTACACCTTC
abundance: NA; len: 14; v_gene: TRBV5-1; j_gene: TRBJ2-5; d_gene: NA; CDR3aa: CASSLDKLWETQYF; CDR3nt: TGCGCCAGCAGCTTGGATAAACTTTGGGAGACCCAGTACTTC
abundance: NA; len: 19; v_gene: TRBV28; j_gene: TRBJ2-4; d_gene: NA; CDR3aa: CASSLGGAGDILAKNIQYF; CDR3nt: TGTGCCAGCAGTTTAGGGGGGGCGGGAGACATCCTAGCCAAAAACATTCAGTACTTC
abundance: NA; len: 14; v_gene: TRBV27; j_gene: TRBJ1-2; d_gene: NA; CDR3aa: CASSRTGSNYGYTF; CDR3nt: TGTGCCAGCAGTAGAACAGGGTCTAACTATGGCTACACCTTC
abundance: NA; len: 11; v_gene: TRBV20-1; j_gene: TRBJ2-7; d_gene: NA; CDR3aa: CSASQQYEQYF; CDR3nt: TGCAGTGCTAGCCAACAGTACGAGCAGTACTTC
abundance: NA; len: 13; v_gene: TRBV10-1; j_gene: TRBJ1-1; d_gene: NA; CDR3aa: CASSPGMNTEAFF; CDR3nt: TGCGCCAGCAGCCCAGGGATGAACACTGAAGCTTTCTTT
abundance: NA; len: 17; v_gene: TRBV25-1; j_gene: TRBJ2-5; d_gene: TRBD1; CDR3aa: CASSEHGTARSQETQYF; CDR3nt: TGTGCCAGCAGTGAACACGGGACAGCCCGCTCCCAAGAGACCCAGTACTTC
abundance: once; len: 9; v_gene: TRBV4-1; j_gene: TRBJ2-7; d_gene: NA; CDR3aa: CARLRKQYF; CDR3nt: TGCGCCAGACTCCGAAAGCAGTACTTC
abundance: NA; len: 15; v_gene: TRBV9; j_gene: TRBJ1-4; d_gene: NA; CDR3aa: CASSVATGGPEKLFF; CDR3nt: TGTGCCAGCAGCGTAGCTACCGGGGGGCCTGAAAAACTGTTTTTT
abundance: few; len: 14; v_gene: TRBV29-1; j_gene: TRBJ1-1; d_gene: TRBD1; CDR3aa: CSVEGQGLNTEAFF; CDR3nt: TGCAGCGTTGAAGGACAGGGGTTGAACACTGAAGCTTTCTTT
abundance: NA; len: 14; v_gene: TRBV5-8; j_gene: TRBJ1-5; d_gene: TRBD1; CDR3aa: CASSSRTGDQPQHF; CDR3nt: TGTGCCAGCAGCTCCAGGACAGGGGATCAGCCCCAGCATTTT
abundance: NA; len: 15; v_gene: TRBV19; j_gene: TRBJ1-3; d_gene: TRBD1; CDR3aa: CASSIDRGYGNTIYF; CDR3nt: TGTGCCAGTAGTATCGACAGGGGATACGGAAACACCATATATTTT
abundance: NA; len: 17; v_gene: TRBV5-1; j_gene: TRBJ2-1; d_gene: TRBD2; CDR3aa: CASSLLGTSGGDDEQFF; CDR3nt: TGCGCCAGCAGCTTACTCGGGACTAGCGGGGGGGACGATGAGCAGTTCTTC
abundance: once; len: 18; v_gene: TRBV5-1; j_gene: TRBJ2-2; d_gene: NA; CDR3aa: CASSLNPLAGTSTGELFF; CDR3nt: TGCGCCAGCAGCTTGAATCCCTTGGCGGGGACCTCCACCGGGGAGCTGTTTTTT
abundance: NA; len: 15; v_gene: TRBV10-2; j_gene: TRBJ2-2; d_gene: NA; CDR3aa: CASSESMFGSGELFF; CDR3nt: TGCGCCAGCAGTGAGTCGATGTTCGGGTCAGGGGAGCTGTTTTTT
abundance: NA; len: 15; v_gene: TRBV28; j_gene: TRBJ1-5; d_gene: NA; CDR3aa: CASSPGLGSNQPQHF; CDR3nt: TGTGCCAGCAGTCCGGGGTTGGGGAGCAATCAGCCCCAGCATTTT
abundance: NA; len: 15; v_gene: TRBV11-3; j_gene: TRBJ2-7; d_gene: TRBD1; CDR3aa: CASSSTTDRPYEQYF; CDR3nt: TGTGCCAGCAGCTCAACCACGGACAGGCCCTACGAGCAGTACTTC
abundance: NA; len: 12; v_gene: TRBV29-1; j_gene: TRBJ1-2; d_gene: NA; CDR3aa: CSVVAANYGYTF; CDR3nt: TGCAGCGTTGTGGCAGCTAACTATGGCTACACCTTC
abundance: once; len: 17; v_gene: TRBV27; j_gene: TRBJ2-5; d_gene: TRBD1; CDR3aa: CASIFERDRVRPETQYF; CDR3nt: TGTGCCAGCATCTTCGAGAGGGACAGGGTACGCCCAGAGACCCAGTACTTC
abundance: NA; len: 13; v_gene: TRBV18; j_gene: TRBJ2-5; d_gene: NA; CDR3aa: CASSTGDQETQYF; CDR3nt: TGTGCCAGCTCAACAGGAGACCAAGAGACCCAGTACTTC
abundance: NA; len: 15; v_gene: TRBV6-5; j_gene: TRBJ1-3; d_gene: TRBD1; CDR3aa: CASSRTGDAGNTIYF; CDR3nt: TGTGCCAGCAGTAGAACAGGGGACGCTGGAAACACCATATATTTT
abundance: NA; len: 15; v_gene: TRBV28; j_gene: TRBJ2-2; d_gene: NA; CDR3aa: CASSLGGAQGGELFF; CDR3nt: TGTGCCAGCAGTCTGGGGGGGGCCCAGGGCGGGGAGCTGTTTTTT